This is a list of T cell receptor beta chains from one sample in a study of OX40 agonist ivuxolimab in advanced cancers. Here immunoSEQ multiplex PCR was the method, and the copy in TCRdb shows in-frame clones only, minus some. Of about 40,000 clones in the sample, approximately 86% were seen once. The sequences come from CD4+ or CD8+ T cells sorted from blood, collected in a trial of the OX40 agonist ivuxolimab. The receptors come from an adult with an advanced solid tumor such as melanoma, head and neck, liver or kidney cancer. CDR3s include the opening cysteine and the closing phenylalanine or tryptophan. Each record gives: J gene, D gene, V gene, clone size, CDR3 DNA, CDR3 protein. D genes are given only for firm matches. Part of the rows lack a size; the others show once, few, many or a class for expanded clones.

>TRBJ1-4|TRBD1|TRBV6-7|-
TGTGCCAGCAGTTACTCCCACAGGGGTGGGGGAGAAAAACTGTTTTTT
CASSYSHRGGGEKLFF
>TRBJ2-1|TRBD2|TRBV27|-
TGTGCCAGCAGTTCTAGCGGGATGGAGCAGTTCTTC
CASSSSGMEQFF
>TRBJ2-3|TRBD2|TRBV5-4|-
TGTGCCAGCAGGTTCCTAGCGGGAGGGAGCACAGATACGCAGTATTTT
CASRFLAGGSTDTQYF
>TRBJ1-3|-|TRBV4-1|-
TGCGCCAGCAGCCAAGAGAGGGCTGGAAACACCATATATTTT
CASSQERAGNTIYF
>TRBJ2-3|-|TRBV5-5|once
TGTGCCAGCAGTCCCCGGCGGGCCGCGAGTCCAGATACGCAGTATTTT
CASSPRRAASPDTQYF
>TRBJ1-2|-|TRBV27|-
TGTGCCAGCAGCAAAAGGGGGGACATCCTTAACTATGGCTACACCTTC
CASSKRGDILNYGYTF
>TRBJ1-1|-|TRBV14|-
TGTGCCAGCAGCCAAATCGGCGCAGGGACTGAAGCTTTCTTT
CASSQIGAGTEAFF
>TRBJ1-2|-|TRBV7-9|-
TGTGCCAGCAGCTTAGGGACGGGCTATGGCTACACCTTC
CASSLGTGYGYTF
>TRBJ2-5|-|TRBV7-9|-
TGTGCCAGCAGCTTAGTCCTGTCGGGTGAGACCCAGTACTTC
CASSLVLSGETQYF
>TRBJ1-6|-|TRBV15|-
TGTGCCACCAGCAGAGGATCCCTGAAAAATTCACCCCTCCACTTT
CATSRGSLKNSPLHF
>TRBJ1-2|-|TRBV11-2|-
TGTGCCAGCAGCTTAGACCAGGGCGCTAACTATGGCTACACCTTC
CASSLDQGANYGYTF
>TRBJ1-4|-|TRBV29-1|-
TGCAGCGTAGGCCTCCACGGAGCAACTAATGAAAAACTGTTTTTT
CSVGLHGATNEKLFF
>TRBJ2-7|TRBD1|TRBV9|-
TGTGCCAGCAGCACAGGGGCAGACTACGAGCAGTACTTC
CASSTGADYEQYF
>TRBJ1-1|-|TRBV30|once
TGTGCCTGGAGTGGAATGGGGGGCACTGAAGCTTTCTTT
CAWSGMGGTEAFF
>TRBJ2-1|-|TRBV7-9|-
TGTGCCAGCAGCTTGATCTCGGGGGTTGAGCAGTTCTTC
CASSLISGVEQFF
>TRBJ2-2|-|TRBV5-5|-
TGTGCCAGCAGCCAATTGTTGCAGAAGGGTATGAACACCGGGGAGCTGTTTTTT
CASSQLLQKGMNTGELFF
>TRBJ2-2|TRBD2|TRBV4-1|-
TGCGCCAGCAGCCAAGCGCCAGCGGGGGTTTACACCGGGGAGCTGTTTTTT
CASSQAPAGVYTGELFF
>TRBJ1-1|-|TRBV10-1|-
TGCGCCAGCAGTGAGGGGTCGGGGGGTTATACTGAAGCTTTCTTT
CASSEGSGGYTEAFF
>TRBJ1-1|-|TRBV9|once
TGTGCCAGCAGCGTAGCCGGCTTGGGGAACACTGAAGCTTTCTTT
CASSVAGLGNTEAFF
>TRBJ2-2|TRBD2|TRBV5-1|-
TGCGCCAGCAGCTTGGAGGCGGGGGGCACCGGGGAGCTGTTTTTT
CASSLEAGGTGELFF
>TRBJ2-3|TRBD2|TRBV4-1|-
TGCGCCAGCAGCCATATCGGGGGGGGGAGCACAGATACGCAGTATTTT
CASSHIGGGSTDTQYF
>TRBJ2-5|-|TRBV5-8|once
TGTGCCAGCAGTCCAGGAACCGGGACCGATGGAAAAGAGACCCAGTACTTC
CASSPGTGTDGKETQYF
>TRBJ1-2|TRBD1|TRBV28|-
TGTGCCAGCAGTCCCCCCTCAGGGGGCGCGGACTATGGCTACACCTTC
CASSPPSGGADYGYTF
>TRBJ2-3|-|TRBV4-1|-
TGCGCCAGCAGCCAAGAGGGAGAAATATTCACAGATACGCAGTATTTT
CASSQEGEIFTDTQYF
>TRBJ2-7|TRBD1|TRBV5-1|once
TGCGCCAGCAGCTTAGGACAGGGCAACGAGCAGTACTTC
CASSLGQGNEQYF
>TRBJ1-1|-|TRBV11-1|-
TGTGCCAGCAGCCCCTGGACAGAAAGCACTGAAGCTTTCTTT
CASSPWTESTEAFF
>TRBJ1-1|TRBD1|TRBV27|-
TGTGCCAGCAGACAGGGGATGTGGACTGAAGCTTTCTTT
CASRQGMWTEAFF
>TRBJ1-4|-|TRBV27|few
TGTGCCAGCAGTTTAACCATTACGGGTGAAAAACTGTTTTTT
CASSLTITGEKLFF
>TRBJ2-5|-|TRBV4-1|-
TGCGCCAGCAGCCAAGTCCAGGTTTCTCAAGAGACCCAGTACTTC
CASSQVQVSQETQYF
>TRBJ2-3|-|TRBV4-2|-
TGTGCCAGCAGCCAAGATTGGCAAACTAGCACAGATACGCAGTATTTT
CASSQDWQTSTDTQYF
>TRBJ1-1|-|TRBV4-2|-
TGTGCCAGCAGCTTACTCGACGAATACACTGAAGCTTTCTTT
CASSLLDEYTEAFF
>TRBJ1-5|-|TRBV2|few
TGTGCCAGCCTCGGACAGATAAATCAGCCCCAGCATTTT
CASLGQINQPQHF
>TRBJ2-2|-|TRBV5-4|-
TGTGCCAGCACCGGGGTTGGCGGGGAGCTGTTTTTT
CASTGVGGELFF
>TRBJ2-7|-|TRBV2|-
TGTGCCGGTTTGGACAGCGTTTACGAGCAGTACTTC
CAGLDSVYEQYF
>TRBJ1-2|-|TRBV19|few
TGTGCCAGTAGTATTGTCGTAGCGGCGGCCTATGGCTACACCTTC
CASSIVVAAAYGYTF
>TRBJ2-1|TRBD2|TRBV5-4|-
TGTGCCAGCAGCGGGGGGGGATCGAATGAGCAGTTCTTC
CASSGGGSNEQFF
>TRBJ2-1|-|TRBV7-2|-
TGTGCCAGCAGCTTGACTACGCGGTCTCCTAACAATGAGCAGTTCTTC
CASSLTTRSPNNEQFF
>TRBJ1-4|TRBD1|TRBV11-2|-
TGTGCCAGCAGCTCCCCCACAGGGGACCTTGAAAAACTGTTTTTT
CASSSPTGDLEKLFF
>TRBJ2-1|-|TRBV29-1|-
TGCAGCGTTGAAGGCCTGGAAAGGGAGTTCTTC
CSVEGLEREFF
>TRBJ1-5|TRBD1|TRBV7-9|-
TGTGCCAGCAGCTCACACGGGACAGGGGGCAATCAGCCCCAGCATTTT
CASSSHGTGGNQPQHF
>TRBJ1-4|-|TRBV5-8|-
TGTGCCAGCAGCTTGGGTCAGGGTTACGAAAAACTGTTTTTT
CASSLGQGYEKLFF